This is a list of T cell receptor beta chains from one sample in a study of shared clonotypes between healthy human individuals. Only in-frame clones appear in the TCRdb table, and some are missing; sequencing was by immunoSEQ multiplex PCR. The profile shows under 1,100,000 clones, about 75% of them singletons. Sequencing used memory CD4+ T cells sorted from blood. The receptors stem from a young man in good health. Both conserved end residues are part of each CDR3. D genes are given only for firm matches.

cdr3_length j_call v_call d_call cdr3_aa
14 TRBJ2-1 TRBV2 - CASERRSTYNEQFF
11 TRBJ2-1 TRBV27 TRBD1 CASGTVNEQFF
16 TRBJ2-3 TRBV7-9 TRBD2 CASSTGLAGVTDTQYF
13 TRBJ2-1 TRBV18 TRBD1 CASSGRQGDEQFF
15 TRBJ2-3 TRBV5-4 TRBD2 CASSPLAGGTDTQYF
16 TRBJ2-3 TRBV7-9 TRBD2 CASSSRTSLQRDTQYF
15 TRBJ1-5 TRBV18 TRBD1 CASSRQGVSNQPQHF
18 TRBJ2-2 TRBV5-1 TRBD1 CASSSPYRTGRGTGELFF
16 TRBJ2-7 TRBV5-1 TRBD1 CASSQGPQGSSYEQYF
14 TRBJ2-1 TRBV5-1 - CASRTGQTYNEQFF
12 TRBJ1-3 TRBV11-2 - CASSITGNTIYF
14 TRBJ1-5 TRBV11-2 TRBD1 CASSQDRTGQPQHF
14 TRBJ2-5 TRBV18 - CASSYVIQQETQYF
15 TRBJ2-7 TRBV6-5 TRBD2 CASSQLAGGIYEQYF
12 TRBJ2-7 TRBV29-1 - CSARRGSYEQYF
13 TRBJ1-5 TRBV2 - CASSSTISQPQHF
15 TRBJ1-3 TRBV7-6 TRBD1 CASSDRDRGPDTIYF
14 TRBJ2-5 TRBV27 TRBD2 CASSPRRGGETQYF
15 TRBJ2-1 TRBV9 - CASSRDGGSANEQFF
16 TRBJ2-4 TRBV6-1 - CASSGTDRGRKNIQYF
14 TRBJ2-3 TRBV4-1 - CASSQGLGVDTQYF
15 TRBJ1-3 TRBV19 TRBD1 CASSGQGAGGNTIYF
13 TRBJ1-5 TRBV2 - CAIRDESNQPQHF
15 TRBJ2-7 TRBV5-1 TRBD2 CASSLDAGGTYEQYF
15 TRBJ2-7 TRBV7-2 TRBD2 CASSPGQREGYEQYF
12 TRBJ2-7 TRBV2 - CASSVRLYEQYF
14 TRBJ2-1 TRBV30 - CAWGASVSYNEQFF
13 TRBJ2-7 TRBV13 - CASSRQGIYEQYF
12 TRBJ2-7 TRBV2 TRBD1 CASSPLQGVRYF
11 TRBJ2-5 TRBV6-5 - CASRTRETQYF
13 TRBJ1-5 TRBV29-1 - CSVAAGSDQPQHF
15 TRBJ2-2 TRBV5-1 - CASSLAGKSTGELFF
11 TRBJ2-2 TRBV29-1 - CSVENTGELFF
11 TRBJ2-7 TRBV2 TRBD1 CASRTGQEQYF
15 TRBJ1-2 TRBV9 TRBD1 CASSLREDRGYGYTF
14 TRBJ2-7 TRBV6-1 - CASSVTGNPYEQYF
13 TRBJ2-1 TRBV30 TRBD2 CAWSPGLAHEQFF
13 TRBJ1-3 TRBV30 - CAWSVLSGNTIYF
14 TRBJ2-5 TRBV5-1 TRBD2 CASRWSGLAETQYF
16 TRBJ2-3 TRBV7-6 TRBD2 CASSFSGGGSTDTQYF
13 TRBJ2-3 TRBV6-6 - CASRLPGADTQYF
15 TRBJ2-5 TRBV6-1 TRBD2 CASSARGLGQETQYF
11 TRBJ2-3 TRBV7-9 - CASSRMGGQYF
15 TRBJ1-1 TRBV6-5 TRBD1 CASIPRGRGRTEAFF
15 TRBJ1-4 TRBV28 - CASSAPPGSNEKLFF